This TCR beta chain was captured in a study of blood T cell repertoires in COVID-19. Study summary: COVID-19 samples from acute and convalescent phases originated in the United States, Italy and Spain.

Participants, about 18 to 100 years old, spanned some 23 US areas. Participant reports of clinical history set cohort assignment. The CDR3 is 14 amino acids. Germline V gene lookup returns CDR1 MNHEY and CDR2 SMNVEV (reference sequence). V was shortened by 0 bases and J by 3 bases, with 7 bases between the two germline ends. TCRdb's table, derived via immunoSEQ multiplex PCR, lists solely in-frame clones and lacks some. This table holds about 260,000 clones, approximately 92% found once. J is TRBJ2-3 and V is TRBV27; D not resolved. The origin of this receptor is a woman aged 18-29 years who had recovered from COVID-19. The source material was PBMCs or T cells enriched from blood (not recorded which). As DNA, the CDR3 is TGTGCCAGCAGTTTATCTCAGGCGACAGATACGCAGTATTTT. Its translation is CASSLSQATDTQYF.